The entry below gives a single T cell receptor beta chain sequence along with its context. Its antigen is as yet unknown. The record originates from a study of shared clonotypes between healthy human individuals. Study-wide context: CD8 memory received one plate per donor, CD8 naive two, CD4 memory three and CD4 naive three. Study results and caveats: A reduction in generation probabilities was seen for non-shared clonotypes relative to those shared by all four donors.

CD45RO-negative CD8 cells positively selected for CCR7 made up the naive population, which excluded terminally differentiated effector memory CD45RA+ cells. The length of the CDR3 is 11 residues. V lost 8 bases to trimming and J lost 5 bases, with 7 bases between them. Looked up from germline, CDR1 is MNHNY and CDR2 is SVGAGI (reference sequence). Researchers divided each subset's genomic DNA evenly across several immunoSEQ plates. TCRdb's copy holds only in-frame clones and misses some; the assay was immunoSEQ multiplex PCR. The table records about 2 million clones, just under 95% of them present only once.

The receptor comes from a man aged 18-30 years in good health. The rearrangement links TRBV6-6 to TRBJ2-1; D ambiguous. Source material: naive CD8+ T cells sorted from blood. The CDR3 region has the DNA TGTGCCAGCCTAGGGAACAATGAGCAGTTCTTC. Residues: CASLGNNEQFF.